This TCR beta chain was identified during a study of blood T cell repertoires in COVID-19. This clone was picked up one time. The method was immunoSEQ multiplex PCR; TCRdb's version includes in-frame clones alone and lacks a portion of them. The table lists 300,000 to 350,000 clones, roughly 90% of them singletons. Participant-given clinical history determined each cohort assignment. The V end lost 5 bases, the J end lost 8 bases, and 13 bases lay between the germline ends. Germline CDR1 SGHTA, CDR2 FQGTGA. The CDR3 contains 13 residues. V and J are TRBV7-3 and TRBJ2-1; D call uncertain. The sample was PBMCs or T cells enriched from blood (not recorded which). This sequence originates from a woman aged 18 to 35 with acute COVID-19. CDR3: CASSPPSTHEQFF. The CDR3 region has the DNA TGTGCCAGCAGCCCCCCCAGTACCCATGAGCAGTTCTTC.